The sample holds many counts of the clone carrying this T cell receptor (beta chain). V dropped 3 bases and J dropped 6 bases, with 6 bases sitting between them. CDR3 length equals 12 residues. These data originate in a study of T cells in Graves' hyperthyroidism and ophthalmopathy. From RNA transcripts, TCR beta CDR3 regions were amplified. The study used the HTBI primer set for a first-round RT-PCR of the TCR CDR3. TCRdb re-called the multiplex PCR reads with MiXCR, one entry per CDR3 protein. There are 600,000 to 650,000 distinct CDR3 sequences in the sample; about 16% occur only once, and around 3.9% lies in the top ten. Stable Graves' hyperthyroidism meant no ophthalmopathy progression within 18 months. Clinical symptoms, serum thyroxine and TRAb, thyroid ultrasound and orbital computed tomography together formed the diagnostic basis.

The chain combines TRBV12-3 or TRBV12-4 with TRBJ2-4, with unresolved D. The receptor was isolated from a woman aged 30 to 39 with Graves' hyperthyroidism. The sequenced sample was blood. CDR3 amino acids: CASSFMRNIQYF. As DNA, the CDR3 is TGTGCCAGCAGTTTTATGAGAAACATTCAGTACTTC.